This entry lists 2 T cell receptor beta chains sequenced from one sample in a study of cytomegalovirus exposure and HLA in healthy donors. The data were produced by immunoSEQ multiplex PCR, yet TCRdb's version contains in-frame clones alone and is incomplete. The sample holds about 55,000 clones, over 75% seen once. The source material was PBMCs. The origin of the receptors is a man younger than 35 in good health and CMV-seronegative.

The rearrangement links TRBV7-2 to TRBJ1-2; 8 nucleotides align to TRBD1. V dropped 5 bases and J dropped 2; count of bases not matched to a gene: 7. The CDR3 extends over 15 amino acids. Germline V gene sequence: CDR1 SGHTA, CDR2 FQGNSA. The CDR3 here is CASSARDRSNYGYTF. The CDR3 DNA sequence: TGTGCCAGCAGCGCACGGGACAGGTCAAACTATGGCTACACCTTC.

The V and J genes are TRBV6-1 and TRBJ1-4; 10 nucleotides match TRBD1. This CDR3 comprises 13 residues. The germline CDR1 and CDR2 sequences are MNHNS and SASEGT. The V and J ends lost 5 bases and 7 bases, in that order; junction bases with no gene match: 1. The CDR3 loop reads CASSRDRGEKLFF. CDR3 nucleotide sequence: TGTGCCAGCAGTCGGGACAGGGGTGAAAAACTGTTTTTT.